This T cell receptor beta chain was documented in a study of OX40 agonist ivuxolimab in advanced cancers. TCRdb keeps only in-frame clones here, not all; method: immunoSEQ multiplex PCR. The sample lists some 26,000 clones, 70% to 80% occurring once. The CDR3 runs to 14 residues. Germline V lookup: CDR1 SNHLY, CDR2 FYNNEI. V shed 0 bases and J shed 3 bases, with 8 bases lying between them. The chain combines TRBV2 with TRBJ1-1; D may be TRBD1 (5 bases). Sequencing used CD4+ or CD8+ T cells sorted from blood, obtained in a trial of the OX40 agonist ivuxolimab. The clonotype was recovered from an adult with an advanced solid tumor such as melanoma, head and neck, liver or kidney cancer. CDR3 nucleotides: TGTGCCAGCAGTGAAGCCGGGGGGGACACTGAAGCTTTCTTT. Amino acids: CASSEAGGDTEAFF.